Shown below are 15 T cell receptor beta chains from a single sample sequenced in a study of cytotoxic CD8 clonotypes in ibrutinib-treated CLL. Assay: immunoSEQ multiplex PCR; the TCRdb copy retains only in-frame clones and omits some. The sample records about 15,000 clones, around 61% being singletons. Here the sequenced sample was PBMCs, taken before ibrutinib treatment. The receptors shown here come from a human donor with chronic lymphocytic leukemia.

The CDR3 loop is CAISGLNTEAFF. In nucleotides, the CDR3 is TGTGCCATCAGTGGATTGAACACTGAAGCTTTCTTT. V is TRBV10-3 and J is TRBJ1-1; no clear D. The CDR3 runs 12 residues. V was cut by 4 bases and J by 0 bases, with 3 bases left in between. The germline V gene encodes CDR1 ENHRY and CDR2 SYGVKD.

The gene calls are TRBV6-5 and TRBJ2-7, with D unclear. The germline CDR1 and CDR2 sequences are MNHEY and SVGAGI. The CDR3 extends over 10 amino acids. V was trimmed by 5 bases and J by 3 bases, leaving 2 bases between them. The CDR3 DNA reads TGTGCCAGCAGTGACTACGAGCAGTACTTC. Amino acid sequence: CASSDYEQYF.

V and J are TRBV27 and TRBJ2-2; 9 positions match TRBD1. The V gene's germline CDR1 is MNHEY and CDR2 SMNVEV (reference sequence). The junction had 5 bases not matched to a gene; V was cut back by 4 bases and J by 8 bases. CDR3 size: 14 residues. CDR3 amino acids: CASSWGQGGGELFF. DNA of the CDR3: TGTGCCAGCAGTTGGGGACAGGGAGGAGGGGAGCTGTTTTTT.

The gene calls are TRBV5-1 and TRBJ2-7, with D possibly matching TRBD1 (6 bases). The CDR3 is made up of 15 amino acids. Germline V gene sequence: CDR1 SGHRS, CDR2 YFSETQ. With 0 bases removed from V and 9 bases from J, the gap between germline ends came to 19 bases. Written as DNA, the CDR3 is TGCGCCAGCAGCTTGGCCCAAGGGGTGGGGGCCTGGCAGTACTTC. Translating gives CASSLAQGVGAWQYF.

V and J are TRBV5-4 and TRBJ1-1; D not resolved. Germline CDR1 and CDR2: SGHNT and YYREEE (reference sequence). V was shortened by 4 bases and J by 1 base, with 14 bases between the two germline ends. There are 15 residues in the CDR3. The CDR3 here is CASSLGPPKNTEAFF. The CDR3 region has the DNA TGTGCCAGCAGCCTAGGACCTCCCAAGAACACTGAAGCTTTCTTT.

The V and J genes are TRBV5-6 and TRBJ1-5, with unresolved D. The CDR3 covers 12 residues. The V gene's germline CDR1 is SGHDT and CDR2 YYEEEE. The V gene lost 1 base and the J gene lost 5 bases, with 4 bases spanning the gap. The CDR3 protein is CASSLFDQPQHF. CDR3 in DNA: TGTGCCAGCAGCTTGTTCGATCAGCCCCAGCATTTT.

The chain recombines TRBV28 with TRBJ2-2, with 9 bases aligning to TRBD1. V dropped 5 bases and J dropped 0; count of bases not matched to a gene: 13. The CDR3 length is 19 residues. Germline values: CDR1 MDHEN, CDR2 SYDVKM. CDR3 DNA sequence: TGTGCCAGCAGTGGCCGGGACAGGGTTTTCATTGCGAACACCGGGGAGCTGTTTTTT. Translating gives CASSGRDRVFIANTGELFF.

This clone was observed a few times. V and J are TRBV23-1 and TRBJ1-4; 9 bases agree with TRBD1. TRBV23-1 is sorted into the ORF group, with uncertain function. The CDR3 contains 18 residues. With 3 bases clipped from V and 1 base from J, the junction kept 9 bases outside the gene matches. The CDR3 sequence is CASSQGDREGVTNEKLFF. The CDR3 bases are TGCGCCAGCAGTCAGGGGGACAGGGAAGGAGTAACTAATGAAAAACTGTTTTTT.

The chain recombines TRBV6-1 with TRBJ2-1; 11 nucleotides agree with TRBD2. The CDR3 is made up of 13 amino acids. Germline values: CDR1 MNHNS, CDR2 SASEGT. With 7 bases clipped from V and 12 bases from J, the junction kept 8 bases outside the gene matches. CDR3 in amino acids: CASKELAGDWQFF. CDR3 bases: TGTGCCAGCAAGGAACTAGCGGGGGACTGGCAGTTCTTC.

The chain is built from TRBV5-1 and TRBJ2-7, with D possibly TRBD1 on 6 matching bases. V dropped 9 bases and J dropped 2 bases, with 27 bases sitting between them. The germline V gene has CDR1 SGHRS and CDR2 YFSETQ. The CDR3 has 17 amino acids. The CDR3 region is CAIANGQQGSDPYEQYF. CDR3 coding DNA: TGCGCCATCGCGAACGGACAACAGGGTTCTGACCCCTACGAGCAGTACTTC.

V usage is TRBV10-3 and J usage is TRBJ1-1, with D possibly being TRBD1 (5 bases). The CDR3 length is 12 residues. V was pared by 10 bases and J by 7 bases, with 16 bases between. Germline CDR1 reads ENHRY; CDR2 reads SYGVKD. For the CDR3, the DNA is TGTGCCACGTTCGAAGGGGTAGGTGAAGCTTTCTTT. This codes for CATFEGVGEAFF.

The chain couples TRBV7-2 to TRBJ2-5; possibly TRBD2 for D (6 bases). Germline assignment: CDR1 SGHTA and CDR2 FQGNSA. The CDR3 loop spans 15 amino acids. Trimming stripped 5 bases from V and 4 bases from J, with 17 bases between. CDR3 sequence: CASSPNPGTLETQYF. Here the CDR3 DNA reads TGTGCCAGCAGCCCGAATCCCGGGACTCTAGAGACCCAGTACTTC.

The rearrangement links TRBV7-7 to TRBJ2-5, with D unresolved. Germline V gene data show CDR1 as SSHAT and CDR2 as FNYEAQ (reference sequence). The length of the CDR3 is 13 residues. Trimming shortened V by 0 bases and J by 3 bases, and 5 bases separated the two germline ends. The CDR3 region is CASSLAPKETQYF. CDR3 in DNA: TGTGCCAGCAGCTTAGCGCCCAAAGAGACCCAGTACTTC.

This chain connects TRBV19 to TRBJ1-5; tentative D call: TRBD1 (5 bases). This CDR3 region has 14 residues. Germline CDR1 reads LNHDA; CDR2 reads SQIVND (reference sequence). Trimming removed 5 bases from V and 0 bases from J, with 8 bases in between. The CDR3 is CASSRQPSNQPQHF. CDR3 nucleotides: TGTGCCAGTAGTCGACAGCCTAGCAATCAGCCCCAGCATTTT.

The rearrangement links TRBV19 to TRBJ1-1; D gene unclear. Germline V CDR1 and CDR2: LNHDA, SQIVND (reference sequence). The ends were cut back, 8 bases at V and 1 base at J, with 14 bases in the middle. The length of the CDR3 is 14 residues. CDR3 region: CASFKERPNTEAFF. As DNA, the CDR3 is TGTGCCAGTTTTAAGGAGAGACCGAACACTGAAGCTTTCTTT.